The 16 T cell receptor beta chains below were found in one sample sequenced in a study of T cell repertoires in cytomegalovirus infection. TCRdb called the reads again in MiXCR, with one record for every CDR3 protein. The profile covers about 490,000 distinct CDR3 sequences, with about 10% appearing a single time and roughly 10% taken by the ten largest. Sequencing used PBMCs. These receptors were collected from a human donor in good health (CMV status not recorded). Some clones in this sample may be carry-over from other donors' samples.

This clonotype has at least ten counts. This chain connects TRBV19 to TRBJ1-3; D unresolved. Germline loops: CDR1 LNHDA, CDR2 SQIVND (reference sequence). The V gene lost 8 bases and the J gene lost 1 base, with 12 bases spanning the gap. The CDR3 consists of 14 residues. CDR3 protein: CASRTGMSGNTIYF. For the CDR3, the DNA is TGTGCCAGTCGAACGGGTATGTCTGGAAACACCATATATTTT.

This clonotype was counted many times. The chain is built from TRBV7-6 and TRBJ1-5; D is unresolved. Looked up from germline, CDR1 is SGHVS and CDR2 is FNYEAQ. V was shortened by 5 bases and J by 5 bases, with 10 bases between the two germline ends. CDR3 size: 13 residues. The DNA of the CDR3 is TGTGCCAGCAGCCTAAGGAGCGATCAGCCCCAGCATTTT. Translation: CASSLRSDQPQHF.

This clonotype was observed many times. This chain connects TRBV7-9 to TRBJ2-1; TRBD2 matches 7 bases. V was pared by 7 bases and J by 0 bases, with 6 bases of the junction left unmatched. The CDR3 totals 15 residues. The germline gives CDR1 SEHNR, CDR2 FQNEAQ (reference sequence). This chain's CDR3 is CASNKLATSYNEQFF. The CDR3 bases are TGTGCCAGCAACAAACTAGCGACCTCCTACAATGAGCAGTTCTTC.

This clonotype was detected many times. The CDR3, as DNA: TGTGCCAGCAGGGACGACAGCGGCTACGGGTATAGCAATCAGCCCCAGCATTTT. It is translated as CASRDDSGYGYSNQPQHF. V and J are TRBV2 and TRBJ1-5; the D gene is possibly TRBD1 (5 bases). Germline V gene lookup returns CDR1 SNHLY and CDR2 FYNNEI. Trimming took off 6 bases at V and 0 bases at J, with 21 bases between the two ends. The CDR3 totals 18 residues.

This clonotype was seen repeatedly, ten times or more. V gene TRBV3-1 combines with J gene TRBJ1-1; D is unresolved. This CDR3 contains 13 residues. CDR1 and CDR2 (germline): LGHDT, YNNKEL (reference sequence). V was trimmed by 2 bases and J by 3 bases, leaving 7 bases between them. CDR3 region: CASSQRWDTEAFF. The DNA for the CDR3 is TGTGCCAGCAGCCAAAGATGGGACACTGAAGCTTTCTTT.

This clonotype was detected many times. This chain connects TRBV7-3 to TRBJ2-1; 9 nucleotides match TRBD1. V gave up 5 bases and J gave up 8 bases; unmatched junction bases: 4. CDR3 length: 13 residues. Germline CDR1 is SGHTA and CDR2 is FQGTGA. The CDR3 sequence: CASSPGQGHEQFF. The CDR3 DNA follows: TGTGCCAGCAGCCCGGGACAGGGCCATGAGCAGTTCTTC.

This clonotype has ten or more counts. The chain links TRBV20-1 to TRBJ2-5, with D perhaps given as TRBD1 or TRBD2 (5 bases each). Germline values: CDR1 DFQATT, CDR2 SNEGSKA (reference sequence). The germline V and J ends were trimmed by 5 bases and 4 bases, with 20 bases remaining between them. This CDR3 spans 15 amino acids. This CDR3 reads CSAGPGPRARETQYF. As DNA, the CDR3 is TGCAGTGCTGGGCCGGGACCCCGGGCGCGAGAGACCCAGTACTTC.

This clonotype was counted ten times or more. This rearrangement joins TRBV23-1 to TRBJ2-5; D gene ambiguous. TRBV23-1 carries the ORF label, with uncertain function. The CDR3 sequence is 16 residues long. Deletions cut 0 bases from V and 1 base from J, with 12 bases between. CDR3 loop: CASSQSSTFSQETQYF. In DNA form, the CDR3 reads TGCGCCAGCAGTCAATCATCGACCTTCTCCCAAGAGACCCAGTACTTC.

The rearrangement uses TRBV19 and TRBJ1-3; no firm D call. The CDR3 has 13 amino acids. Trimming cost V 5 bases and J 8 bases, with 13 bases left between them. The germline CDR1 and CDR2 sequences are LNHDA and SQIVND (reference sequence). CDR3 sequence (DNA): TGTGCCAGTAGTCCGGGCCCGGGAGACACCATATATTTT. Translation: CASSPGPGDTIYF.

This clonotype was detected ten times or more. This rearrangement joins TRBV20-1 to TRBJ1-5; the match to TRBD1 covers 8 bases. Germline CDR1 and CDR2: DFQATT and SNEGSKA (reference sequence). The CDR3 is made up of 16 amino acids. The junction had 8 bases not matched to a gene; V was cut back by 4 bases and J by 0 bases. CDR3 sequence reads: CSANPRGQASNQPQHF. The CDR3 DNA reads as TGCAGTGCTAACCCTCGGGGACAGGCTAGCAATCAGCCCCAGCATTTT.

The table lists this clonotype with many counts. The chain recombines TRBV27 with TRBJ2-1, with TRBD2 identical over 14 bases. The CDR3 spans 16 residues. Looked up from germline, CDR1 is MNHEY and CDR2 is SMNVEV (reference sequence). With V trimmed by 5 bases and J by 12 bases, 12 bases remained unmatched. The CDR3 region is CASSATGTSGSIGQFF. The CDR3 DNA reads as TGTGCCAGCAGTGCGACCGGGACTAGCGGGAGCATAGGGCAGTTCTTC.

The gene calls are TRBV19 and TRBJ2-1; 9 nucleotides align to TRBD1. There are 17 residues in the CDR3. CDR1 and CDR2 (germline): LNHDA, SQIVND (reference sequence). V lost 3 bases, J lost 4 bases, and 10 bases stayed unmatched. The CDR3: CASSMGYRGRGYNEQFF. The CDR3 DNA reads TGTGCCAGTAGTATGGGGTACAGGGGGCGGGGGTACAATGAGCAGTTCTTC.

This clonotype has a count of ten or more. The J gene is TRBJ1-2, the V gene TRBV27, with 7 bases identical to TRBD1. CDR1 and CDR2 from the germline V gene are MNHEY and SMNVEV (reference sequence). Trimming removed 7 bases from V and 4 bases from J; junction bases left unmatched: 9. CDR3 length: 14 residues. The CDR3 sequence: CASTKKGAGYGYTF. CDR3 nucleotides: TGTGCCAGCACCAAAAAGGGGGCCGGCTATGGCTACACCTTC.

In its sample, this clonotype was seen a few times. The V and J genes are TRBV12-3 or TRBV12-4 and TRBJ1-2; D call uncertain. Trimming removed 6 bases at V and 8 bases at J, with 19 bases between. The CDR3 is made up of 14 amino acids. For the CDR3, the DNA is TGTGCCAGCAGCCTACAGCTTTCCGGGCTCGGCTACACCTTC. It is translated as CASSLQLSGLGYTF.

At least ten counts were recorded for this clonotype. The chain recombines TRBV7-3 with TRBJ2-2; D might be TRBD1 or TRBD2, each matching 5 bases. Germline V lookup: CDR1 SGHTA, CDR2 FQGTGA. CDR3 size: 14 residues. Trimming removed 5 bases at V and 4 bases at J, with 11 bases between. CDR3 bases: TGTGCCAGCAGCCGGGACCTCGGCACCGGGGAGCTGTTTTTT. It yields the protein CASSRDLGTGELFF.

This chain uses TRBV2 with TRBJ2-2, with D maybe TRBD2 (6 bases). The V and J ends lost 5 bases and 6 bases respectively, with 16 bases between them. Germline V gene lookup returns CDR1 SNHLY and CDR2 FYNNEI. The CDR3 sequence is 15 residues long. The CDR3 DNA is TGTGCCAGCAGTCCGCGGGATCTGGAGGCCGGGGAGCTGTTTTTT. Protein: CASSPRDLEAGELFF.